This T cell receptor beta chain is drawn from a study of human T cells and chemical hapten exposure. Germline CDR1 KGHSH, CDR2 LQKENI. CDR3 size: 16 residues. Trimming cost V 6 bases and J 8 bases; bases outside gene matches: 16. Time point noted: patch test 3, about 24 weeks after DPC sensitization. Treatment described: therapeutic diphenylcyclopropenone sensitization with weekly scalp DPC. The library labeled individual cDNA molecules by adding unique molecular identifiers to them. Original processing notes: TCRs per sample had a median of roughly 96,000 and ranged from about 23,224 to 700,000. TCRdb processed the RACE reads anew with MiXCR; each CDR3 protein has one entry. These V and J calls are TCRdb output, not the study's own analysis. The sample contains about 90,000 distinct CDR3 sequences, 9.5% to 13% of which appear only once.

The TCR originated in a woman aged 25 to 39 with alopecia areata. Some clones in this sample may be carry-over from other donors' samples. Sequencing was performed on whole blood, taken in connection with sensitization to the hapten diphenylcyclopropenone (DPC). This sequence joins TRBV18 and TRBJ2-1, with 7 nucleotides matching TRBD1. The CDR3 loop is CASSPKYPTGADEQFF. The CDR3 DNA is TGTGCCAGCTCTCCAAAATACCCCACAGGGGCCGATGAGCAGTTCTTC.